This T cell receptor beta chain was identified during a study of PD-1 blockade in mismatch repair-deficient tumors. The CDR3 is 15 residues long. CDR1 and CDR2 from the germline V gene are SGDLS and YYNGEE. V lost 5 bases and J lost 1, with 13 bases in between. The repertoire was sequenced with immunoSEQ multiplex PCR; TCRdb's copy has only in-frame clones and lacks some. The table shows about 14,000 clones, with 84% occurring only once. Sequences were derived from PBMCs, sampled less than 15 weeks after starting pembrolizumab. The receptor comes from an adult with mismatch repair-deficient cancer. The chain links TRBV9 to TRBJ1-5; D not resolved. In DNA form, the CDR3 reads TGTGCCAGCAGTTTCTCACCAGTAAGCAATCAGCCCCAGCATTTT. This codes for CASSFSPVSNQPQHF.